The 10 T cell receptor beta chains reported below all come from one sample, sequenced in a study of beta chain features in type 1 diabetes. The study's findings and limits: Moderate yet significant TCRB CDR3 shortening was seen in Type 1 diabetes patients in all four CD4+ subsets.

Reverse transcription of all isolated RNA meant that expressed TCRB transcripts were sequenced. Generated by immunoSEQ multiplex PCR, the TCRdb table keeps only in-frame clones and is missing some. The sample lists 300,000 to 350,000 clones, about 14% occurring once. The antigens these receptors bind are not known. Sequencing was carried out using naive CD4+ T cells from blood. All receptors come from a woman younger than 35 with type 1 diabetes.

This chain uses TRBV28 with TRBJ2-1, with 11 bases aligning to TRBD2. This CDR3 region has 17 residues. J gave up 5 bases and V 0 bases, and 6 bases lay outside the gene matches. CDR1 MDHEN and CDR2 SYDVKM come from the germline V gene. The CDR3 loop is CASSLWAGLAEHNEQFF. Here the CDR3 DNA reads TGTGCCAGCAGTTTATGGGCGGGACTAGCGGAGCACAATGAGCAGTTCTTC. Full variable domain (rest looked up from reference TRBV28 and TRBJ2-1): DVKVTQSSRYLVKRTGEKVFLECVQDMDHENMFWYRQDPGLGLRLIYFSYDVKMKEKGDIPEGYSVSREKKERFSLILESASTNQTSMYLCASSLWAGLAEHNEQFFGPGTRLTVL.

In DNA form, the CDR3 reads TGTGCCACCCGAGGGACAGGAGAGACCCAGTACTTC. Translating it yields CATRGTGETQYF. V and J are TRBV10-3 and TRBJ2-5; 8 nucleotides match TRBD1. CDR1 ENHRY and CDR2 SYGVKD come from the germline V gene. V shed 10 bases and J 4 bases; nucleotides not matched to a gene: 5. This CDR3 region has 12 residues.

The chain recombines TRBV28 with TRBJ2-7; 12 nucleotides align to TRBD2. The CDR3 consists of 15 residues. Looked up from germline, CDR1 is MDHEN and CDR2 is SYDVKM. Trimming removed 8 bases from V and 3 bases from J; junction bases left unmatched: 8. CDR3 residues: CASVTSGSLGYEQYF. CDR3 coding DNA: TGTGCCAGCGTGACTAGCGGGAGTCTAGGCTACGAGCAGTACTTC.

This clone came up a few times. The chain joins TRBV5-1 to TRBJ1-2; TRBD1 might be the D (6 bases). Germline V CDR1 and CDR2: SGHRS, YFSETQ. This CDR3 region has 13 residues. Trimming cost V 1 base and J 6 bases, with 10 bases left between them. The DNA for the CDR3 is TGCGCCAGCAGCTTGAGGGGGACCGATGGCTACACCTTC. Its protein is CASSLRGTDGYTF.

The CDR3 loop reads CASSALLEAEQFF. CDR3 DNA: TGTGCCAGCAGTGCCCTACTAGAGGCTGAGCAGTTCTTC. J is TRBJ2-1 and V is TRBV2; a weak D match, TRBD2 (5 bases). Deletions cut 4 bases from V and 9 bases from J, with 13 bases between. Germline CDR1 reads SNHLY; CDR2 reads FYNNEI. CDR3 length: 13 residues.

In its sample, this clone was seen a few times. The V call is TRBV18, the J call TRBJ2-5, with D possibly TRBD2 on 6 matching bases. The CDR3 length is 15 residues. The germline V and J ends were trimmed by 3 bases and 5 bases, with 16 bases remaining between them. Germline V gene lookup returns CDR1 KGHSH and CDR2 LQKENI. In DNA form, the CDR3 reads TGTGCCAGCTCACCGGTCGGGGGTTGGTCGGAGACCCAGTACTTC. Translating gives CASSPVGGWSETQYF.

The table lists this clone with a few counts. The gene calls are TRBV29-1 and TRBJ1-1; 8 bases agree with TRBD1. V shed 5 bases and J 6 bases; nucleotides not matched to a gene: 8. The germline V gene encodes CDR1 SQVTM and CDR2 ANQGSEA. The CDR3 has 13 amino acids. Here the CDR3 DNA reads TGCAGCGTTCTTGGACAGGGAGGGCCTGAAGCTTTCTTT. This codes for CSVLGQGGPEAFF.

The chain uses TRBV21-1 and TRBJ2-1; the table's TRBD2 call for D was not verified on the DNA. TRBV21-1 is a known pseudogene. There are 13 residues in the CDR3. The CDR3: CASSISGPNEQFF. CDR3 DNA: TGTGCCAGCAGCATCAGCGGGCCCAATGAGCAGTTCTTC.

This clone showed up just a few times. The chain has TRBV5-1 and TRBJ1-1; the D gene is possibly TRBD1 (6 bases). The germline V gene has CDR1 SGHRS and CDR2 YFSETQ. The CDR3 loop spans 14 amino acids. The V end lost 8 bases, the J end lost 2 bases, and 16 bases lay between the germline ends. The CDR3, as DNA: TGCGCCAGTAGCCCCTGGGGGCGAAACACTGAAGCTTTCTTT. This gives the protein CASSPWGRNTEAFF.

This clone was observed a few times. The chain combines TRBV9 with TRBJ2-5; 8 bases are shared with TRBD2. CDR1 is SGDLS, CDR2 YYNGEE, per germline. The CDR3 has 15 amino acids. V lost 4 bases to trimming and J lost 4 bases; unmatched junction nucleotides: 9. The CDR3 sequence: CASSSPAGVGETQYF. For the CDR3, the DNA is TGTGCCAGCAGCTCCCCAGCGGGAGTGGGAGAGACCCAGTACTTC.